The clone carrying this TCR beta chain was seen many times. The record originates from a study of patients and donors after allogeneic stem cell transplantation. CDR3 length: 14 residues. V trimming: 4 bases; J trimming: 6 bases; junction bases outside the gene matches: 5. MiXCR, run by TCRdb on the RT-PCR reads, gives a single entry per CDR3 protein. The repertoire consists of under 200,000 distinct CDR3 sequences, with approximately 30% occurring once and the leading ten covering around 3.3%. The clonotype originates from a human donor who was either an allogeneic HSCT recipient or a stem cell or donor lymphocyte infusion donor (not recorded which). It is not recorded whose cells these are; they may come from a transplant donor. The sequencing sample was made of blood, either unsorted or a sorted T cell fraction (not recorded which). The chain is built from TRBV12-3 or TRBV12-4 and TRBJ1-5, with 8 bases matching TRBD1. This chain's CDR3 is CASSWTGTTQPQHF. DNA for the CDR3: TGTGCCAGCAGTTGGACAGGGACTACTCAGCCCCAGCATTTT.